This paragraph reports one T cell receptor (beta chain). No antigen is known for it. This specimen comes from a study of CD4 T cells in relation to SARS-CoV-2 and coronaviruses. Study background: The negative reference was HIV-1 Nef peptide pool or peptide-free culture.

Germline V gene sequence: CDR1 SGHRS, CDR2 YFSETQ. V dropped 3 bases and J dropped 6 bases, with 9 bases sitting between them. This CDR3 is built from 13 residues. Unexposed donor CD4+ T cells date from about 2011-2018, before the COVID-19 pandemic. CD4+ T cells were isolated from the cells after nine to eleven days of culture. Testing used SARS-CoV-2 S/N and four cold-coronavirus spikes on unexposed-donor CD4+ T cells, cells permitting. Each well had 2 million or so PBMCs in approximately 5% human AB serum with IL-2. Generated by immunoSEQ multiplex PCR, the TCRdb table keeps only in-frame clones and is missing some. The sample includes about 24,000 clones, roughly 80% of them seen just once.

The chain joins TRBV5-1 to TRBJ2-2, with no clear D. What was sequenced was CD4+ T cells from PBMCs, cultured in vitro. The source is a human donor in good health. The CDR3 loop is CASSWSAPGELFF. CDR3 nucleotide sequence: TGCGCCAGCAGCTGGTCGGCTCCCGGGGAGCTGTTTTTT.